These 10 T cell receptor beta chains share one sample of origin, sequenced in a study of cytomegalovirus exposure and HLA in healthy donors. A multiplex PCR was run with 60 Vbeta primers and 13 Jbeta primers. Using immunoSEQ multiplex PCR, the repertoire was profiled, and TCRdb retains in-frame clones only, with some absent. The data contain roughly 120,000 clones, about 80% of them singletons. Sequencing used PBMCs. These receptors all stem from a man between 25 and 39 years old in good health and CMV-seronegative.

For this clone: A read error may produce the germline difference seen at one junction end. The CDR3 coding sequence is TGTGCCAGCCTCGAAAGGGCTAGCGGGAAAGAGACCAAGTACTTC. This sequence encodes CASLERASGKETKYF. This chain uses TRBV25-1 with TRBJ2-5; 9 bases align to TRBD2. The germline gives CDR1 MGHDK, CDR2 SYGVNS. The CDR3 sequence is 15 residues long.

This clone was found a few times. CDR3 bases: TGTGCCAGCAGTGAAGAACAGGGGAGGAGCAGGCTTACGCAGTATTTT. Its translation is CASSEEQGRSRLTQYF. The chain joins TRBV2 to TRBJ2-3; a possible D gene is TRBD1 (7 bases). Between the trimmed V and J ends, which lost 1 base and 8 bases, there was a span of 19 bases. Looked up from germline, CDR1 is SNHLY and CDR2 is FYNNEI. The CDR3 consists of 16 residues.

This clone has just one count. The V and J genes are TRBV6-6 and TRBJ1-6, with 7 nucleotides matching TRBD1. The V gene's germline CDR1 is MNHNY and CDR2 SVGAGI (reference sequence). There are 14 residues in the CDR3. V gave up 6 bases and J gave up 7 bases; unmatched junction bases: 6. The CDR3: CASSLQGTNSPLHF. CDR3 DNA sequence: TGTGCCAGCAGCTTACAGGGGACAAATTCACCCCTCCACTTT.

The chain carries TRBV29-1 and TRBJ2-1, with TRBD1 identical over 11 bases. The CDR3 loop spans 15 amino acids. J was trimmed by 6 bases and V by 5 bases; bases with no gene match: 9. Germline loops: CDR1 SQVTM, CDR2 ANQGSEA. CDR3 protein: CSVQVGTGGPNEQFF. CDR3 coding DNA: TGCAGCGTTCAGGTCGGGACAGGGGGACCCAATGAGCAGTTCTTC.

V usage is TRBV5-4 and J usage is TRBJ2-6; D gene ambiguous. V lost 0 bases, J lost 1 base, and 11 bases lay in between. The CDR3 sequence is 17 residues long. Per the germline V gene, CDR1 is SGHNT and CDR2 is YYREEE (reference sequence). Here the CDR3 reads CASSLVTKISGANVLTF. The CDR3 DNA reads as TGTGCCAGCAGCTTGGTAACAAAAATTTCTGGGGCCAACGTCCTGACTTTC.

The chain uses TRBV7-9 and TRBJ1-5; TRBD1 aligns across 11 bases. Germline V gene sequence: CDR1 SEHNR, CDR2 FQNEAQ (reference sequence). CDR3 size: 14 residues. Trimming took 5 bases from V and 8 from J; bases not matched to a gene: 5. The CDR3 here is CASSPGQGAKPQHF. The CDR3 DNA is TGTGCCAGCAGCCCCGGACAGGGGGCCAAGCCCCAGCATTTT.

The chain has TRBV5-6 and TRBJ1-1; 7 bases map to TRBD1. The CDR3 extends over 13 amino acids. Trimming at V came to 2 bases and at J to 7 bases, leaving 5 bases not matched to a gene. Germline V gives CDR1 SGHDT, CDR2 YYEEEE. The CDR3 is CASSLTGESEAFF. The DNA of the CDR3 is TGTGCCAGCAGCTTAACAGGGGAGAGTGAAGCTTTCTTT. The whole variable domain, filled in from reference TRBV5-6 and TRBJ1-1, reads DAGVTQSPTHLIKTRGQQVTLRCSPKSGHDTVSWYQQALGQGPQFIFQYYEEEERQRGNFPDRFSGHQFPNYSSELNVNALLLGDSALYLCASSLTGESEAFFGQGTRLTVV.

This clone was detected a few times. The V call is TRBV30, the J call TRBJ2-7; D unclear. Trimming stripped 3 bases from V and 6 bases from J, with 12 bases between. Germline loops: CDR1 GTSNPN, CDR2 SVGIG (reference sequence). This CDR3 comprises 12 residues. CDR3 loop: CAWSGGSFEQYF. CDR3 nucleotides: TGTGCCTGGAGCGGCGGATCTTTCGAGCAGTACTTC.

V and J are TRBV4-3 and TRBJ1-2; 7 bases are shared with TRBD1. V lost 4 bases to trimming and J lost 5 bases; unmatched junction nucleotides: 13. Germline V gives CDR1 LGHNA, CDR2 YSLEER. CDR3 length equals 16 residues. This CDR3 reads CASSPTIDRVRYGYTF. The CDR3 DNA reads TGCGCCAGCAGCCCGACCATTGACAGGGTGAGATATGGCTACACCTTC.

The CDR3 sequence: CASSEAITYSNQPQHF. CDR3 DNA: TGTGCCAGCAGTGAAGCGATCACTTATAGCAATCAGCCCCAGCATTTT. The rearrangement joins TRBV6-1 to TRBJ1-5; D gene uncertain. The germline gives CDR1 MNHNS, CDR2 SASEGT. The CDR3 contains 16 residues. V was cut by 0 bases and J by 0 bases, with 9 bases left in between.